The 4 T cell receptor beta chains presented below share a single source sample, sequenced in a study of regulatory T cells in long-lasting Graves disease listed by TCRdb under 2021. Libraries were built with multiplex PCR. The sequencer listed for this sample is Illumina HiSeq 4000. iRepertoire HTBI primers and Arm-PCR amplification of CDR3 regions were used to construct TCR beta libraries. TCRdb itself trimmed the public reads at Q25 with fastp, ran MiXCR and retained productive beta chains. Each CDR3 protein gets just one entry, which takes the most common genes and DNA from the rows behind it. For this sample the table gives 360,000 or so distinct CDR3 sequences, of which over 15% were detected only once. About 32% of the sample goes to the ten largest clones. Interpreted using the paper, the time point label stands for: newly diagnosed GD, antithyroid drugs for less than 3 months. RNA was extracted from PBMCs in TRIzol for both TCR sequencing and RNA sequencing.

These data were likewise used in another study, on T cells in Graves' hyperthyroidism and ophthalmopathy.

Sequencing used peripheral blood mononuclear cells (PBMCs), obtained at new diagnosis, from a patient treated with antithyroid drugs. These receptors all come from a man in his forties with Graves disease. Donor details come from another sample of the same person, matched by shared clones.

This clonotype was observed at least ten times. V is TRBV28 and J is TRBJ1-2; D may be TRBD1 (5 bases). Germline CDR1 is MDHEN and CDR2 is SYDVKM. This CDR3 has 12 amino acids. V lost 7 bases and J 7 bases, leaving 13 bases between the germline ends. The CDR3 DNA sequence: TGTGCCAGCACCCCAGGGTTCGGTGGCTACACCTTC. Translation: CASTPGFGGYTF.

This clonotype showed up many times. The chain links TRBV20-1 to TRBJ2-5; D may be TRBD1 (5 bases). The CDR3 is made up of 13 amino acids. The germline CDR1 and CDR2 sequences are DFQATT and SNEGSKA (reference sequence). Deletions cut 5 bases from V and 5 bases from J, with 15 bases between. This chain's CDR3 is CSAPAQTAETQYF. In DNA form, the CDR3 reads TGCAGTGCTCCTGCCCAGACAGCTGAGACCCAGTACTTC.

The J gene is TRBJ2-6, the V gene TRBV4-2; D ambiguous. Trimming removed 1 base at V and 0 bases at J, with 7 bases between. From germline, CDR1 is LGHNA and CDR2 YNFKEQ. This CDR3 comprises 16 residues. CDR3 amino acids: CASSQGDGSGANVLTF. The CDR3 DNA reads TGTGCCAGCAGCCAAGGTGACGGCTCTGGGGCCAACGTCCTGACTTTC.

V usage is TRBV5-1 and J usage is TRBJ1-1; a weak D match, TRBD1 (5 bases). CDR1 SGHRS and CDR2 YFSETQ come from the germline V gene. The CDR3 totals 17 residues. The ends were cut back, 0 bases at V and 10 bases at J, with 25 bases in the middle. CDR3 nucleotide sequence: TGCGCCAGCAGCTTGGGTGGGACGGGACTTGGAGGGGTAAGAGCTTTCTTT. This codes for CASSLGGTGLGGVRAFF.